The present T cell receptor beta chain was sequenced within a study of T cells expressing NK-cell markers. Study information: HCMV seropositivity characterized seven of the eight sequenced donors, and seronegativity one. Study-wide results and limits: Once again these clonotypes came out on top in the CD3+CD56-NKG2C+ fraction of several donors.

This clonotype registers medium-sized by frequency. Its cognate antigen is unknown. This CDR3 is 15 amino acids long. Germline loops: CDR1 SGHVS, CDR2 FQNEAQ. TCRdb reanalyzed the 5' RACE reads and collapses them to one entry per CDR3 protein, without DNA. The sample spans 150,000 to 200,000 distinct CDR3 sequences; the ten largest clones claim less than 20%. What was sequenced was blood T cells: a sorted CD56 or NKG2C T cell subset, CD4+ or CD8+ T cells, or bulk PBMC T cells (not recorded which). The V gene is TRBV7-8, the J gene TRBJ2-7; TCRdb outputs TRBD2, but without DNA this stays unchecked. The receptor was derived from a woman aged 18 to 75 in good health. CDR3 amino acids: CASSLTGTSDYEQYF.